The T cell receptor (beta chain) under discussion was sequenced for a study of monozygotic twins with inflammatory bowel disease (dated by TCRdb to about 2019). Background on the whole study: In total, about 30 monozygotic twin pairs made up the full study: 19 Danish pairs, all IBD-discordant, plus nine German pairs, of which four were IBD-concordant and five were IBD-discordant. Each individual had, on average, about 151 000 unique TCRalpha sequences and 181 000 unique TCRbeta sequences available for analysis. Disease-associated traits were sought mainly through comparisons between IBD patients and their genetically identical healthy co-twins within discordant pairs. Here is what the overall study found, with its caveats: Compared with healthy twins, IBD patients had fewer clonotypes in common with other individuals, a difference most pronounced in patients showing signs of disease activity. The analysis was unable to tell different T cell subtypes apart. No difference in repertoire similarity was observed between concordant and discordant twins, possibly owing to limited statistical power. Because patients were on differing immunosuppressive treatments, the repertoires may have picked up extra background noise and inter-individual variability. IBD patients had lower TCRbeta repertoire diversity, measured by the inverse Simpson index, than their healthy co-twins. The results gave no support for a single strong signal or clonotype linked to IBD.

From each donor, an approximately 2.4 ml peripheral blood sample was collected into PAXgene tubes and kept at -80 degrees C. Total RNA was isolated from whole blood with the PAXgene blood miRNA kit on an automated QIAcube, without T cell sorting. Peripheral blood from monozygotic twin pairs, either concordant or discordant for inflammatory bowel disease, underwent deep TCRalpha and TCRbeta repertoire profiling that used unique molecular barcoding. Smoking habits were recorded for all twin pairs, and each individual was classified as a current, former or never smoker. Inclusive of the bounding cysteine and phenylalanine, the CDR3 is 20 residues long. DNA for this receptor is not on file. The germline V gene yields LGHNA for CDR1 and YSLEER for CDR2. In regard to this clonotype: Its cognate antigen has yet to be identified.

Receptor amplification or capture employed 5' RACE. Preparation of each TCR library used approximately 3,200 ng of total RNA. For each sample, cDNA synthesis with SMARTScribe reverse transcriptase was split into eight separate reactions. During cDNA synthesis, template switching introduced unique molecular identifiers that contained a 6-nucleotide sample barcode. TCRalpha and TCRbeta cDNA was amplified in two nested PCRs of 16 and 9 cycles, and bead purification was carried out after each PCR. Before amplification, cDNA was treated with uracil DNA-glycosylase and purified using the QIAquick PCR purification kit. In the second PCR, Illumina TruSeq-compatible adapters and sample-specific barcodes were added. Library quality and concentration were assessed using TapeStation and Qubit, and roughly 5 ng of each library was pooled. Sequencing of pooled libraries was carried out on an Illumina HiSeq2500 single-index Rapid Run using 2 x 100 bp reads and custom sequencing primers. For the original study's pipeline: UMI-based consensus assembly with MiGEC version 1.2.6 was used to correct PCR and sequencing errors. MiXCR version 2.1.1 handled V(D)J alignment, clonotype assembly and CDR3 extraction. Normalisation of gene usage, clonotype sharing and MAIT/NKT TCR abundance was achieved by analysing the top 1000, 10 000 and 20 000 clonotypes per sample. Diversity was computed as the inverse Simpson index with the vegan R package after downsampling to 27 000 UMIs. Paired Mann-Whitney U tests were applied to discordant twin pairs, with Benjamini-Hochberg correction for multiple testing. The reads underwent TCRdb reprocessing, giving one record for each CDR3 protein sequence and no DNA. Clone size and V and J calls follow TCRdb, not the original study. The sample's records list approximately 330,000 distinct CDR3 sequences. The biggest ten clones account for around 2% of the sample.

What was sequenced was blood. The TCR comes from a human donor with ulcerative colitis or Crohn's disease, or a healthy co-twin of an affected twin (not recorded which). Here the chain combines TRBV4-3 and TRBJ2-6; TCRdb gives TRBD1 as the D gene, but with no DNA this cannot be confirmed. The CDR3 in this case is CASSQDIPGGLVSGANVLTF.